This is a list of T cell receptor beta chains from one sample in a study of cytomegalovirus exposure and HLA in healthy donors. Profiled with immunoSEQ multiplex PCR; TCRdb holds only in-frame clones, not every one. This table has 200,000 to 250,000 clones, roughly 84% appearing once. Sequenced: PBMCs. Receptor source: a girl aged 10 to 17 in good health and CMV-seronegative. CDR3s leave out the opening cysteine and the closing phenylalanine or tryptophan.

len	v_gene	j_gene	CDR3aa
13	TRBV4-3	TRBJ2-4	ASSQGWQGAYIQY
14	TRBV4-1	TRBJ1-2	ASSQEGGLGDYGYT
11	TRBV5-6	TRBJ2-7	ASSLGGVYEQY
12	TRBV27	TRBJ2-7	ASRPGQGFYEQY
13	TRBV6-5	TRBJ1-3	ASTRTGEAGNTIY
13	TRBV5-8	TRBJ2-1	ASSFNGQGLNEQF
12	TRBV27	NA	ASSEGEWPYEQY
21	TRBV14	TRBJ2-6	ASSPSLPGLGPLIFSGANVLT
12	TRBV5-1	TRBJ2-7	ASSFAGGSYEQY
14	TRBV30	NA	AWRGGSGSLSYEQY
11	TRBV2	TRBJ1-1	ASTGQMNTEAF
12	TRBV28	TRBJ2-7	ASSYSGGANEQY
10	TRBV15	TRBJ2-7	ATSRVNNEQY
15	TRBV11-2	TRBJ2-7	ASSLGQIGLATYEQY
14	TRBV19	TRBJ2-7	ASSATSGTQNYEQY
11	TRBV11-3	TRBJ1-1	ASSLEHSAEAF
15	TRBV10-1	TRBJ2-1	ASSEWTSALNLDEQF
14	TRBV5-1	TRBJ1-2	ASSLLREGQSYGYT
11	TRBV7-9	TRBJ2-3	ASSPGSTDTQY
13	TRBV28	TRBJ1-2	ASSREGEYEYGYT
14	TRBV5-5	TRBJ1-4	ASSPGATRVDEKLF
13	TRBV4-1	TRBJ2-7	ASSQLTGTGSWQY
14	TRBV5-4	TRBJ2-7	ASSWRLAGGPGEQY
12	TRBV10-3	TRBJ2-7	AISESRRVDEQY
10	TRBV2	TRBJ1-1	ASRGSIAEAF
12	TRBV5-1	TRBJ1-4	ASSFGQGTEKLF
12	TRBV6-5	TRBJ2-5	ASSYSSYQETQY
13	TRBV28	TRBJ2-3	ASSFLDRGPDTQY
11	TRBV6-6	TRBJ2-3	ASHPPSTDTQY
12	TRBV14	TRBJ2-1	ASSQQEKSGRQF
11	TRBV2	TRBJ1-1	ASRKTGVAEAF
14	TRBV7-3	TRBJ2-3	ASSLSPGGGTDTQY
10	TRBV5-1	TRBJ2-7	ASSLEGDEQY
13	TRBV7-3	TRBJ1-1	ASSLMGGERTEAF
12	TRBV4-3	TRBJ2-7	ASSRLTGSYEQY
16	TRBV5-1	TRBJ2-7	ASSLEGTSGRAFSEQY
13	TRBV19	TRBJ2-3	ASSRARGITDTQY
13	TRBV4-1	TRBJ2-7	ASSHPGQGTYEQY
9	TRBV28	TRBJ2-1	ASSSGNEQF
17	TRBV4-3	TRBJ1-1	ASSQDSFLPGQRETEAF
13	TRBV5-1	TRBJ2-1	ASSVERSSYNEQF
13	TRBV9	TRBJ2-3	ASSSSGTRTDTQY
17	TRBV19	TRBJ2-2	ASSIGFPGTGAVGGELF
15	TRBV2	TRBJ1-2	ASSQTRGIDRGEGYT
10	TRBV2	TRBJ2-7	ASIQGGSEQY
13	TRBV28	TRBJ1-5	ASGSYGGGNQPQH
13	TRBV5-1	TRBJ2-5	ASSRIFAGGETQY
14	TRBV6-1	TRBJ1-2	ASSEILMGSDYGYT
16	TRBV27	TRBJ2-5	ASSARRLGLAGRETQY
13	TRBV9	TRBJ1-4	ASSVAGQGREKLF
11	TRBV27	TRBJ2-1	ASSFNSYNEQF
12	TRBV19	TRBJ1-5	ASKPTASNQPQH
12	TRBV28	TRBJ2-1	ASSYRVNKDEQF
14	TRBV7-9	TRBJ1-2	ASSLSPSGTNYGYT